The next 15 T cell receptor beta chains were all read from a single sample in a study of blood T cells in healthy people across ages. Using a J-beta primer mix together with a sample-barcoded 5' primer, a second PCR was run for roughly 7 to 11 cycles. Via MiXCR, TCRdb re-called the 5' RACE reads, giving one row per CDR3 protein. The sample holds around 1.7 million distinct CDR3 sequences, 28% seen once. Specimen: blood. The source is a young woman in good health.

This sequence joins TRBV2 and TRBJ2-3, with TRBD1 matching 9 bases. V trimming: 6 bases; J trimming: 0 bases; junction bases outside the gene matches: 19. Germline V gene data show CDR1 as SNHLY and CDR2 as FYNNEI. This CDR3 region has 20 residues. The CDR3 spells CASRVPRNRGRTTSTDTQYF. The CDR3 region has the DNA TGTGCCAGCAGAGTACCCCGGAACAGGGGGCGTACAACTAGCACAGATACGCAGTATTTT.

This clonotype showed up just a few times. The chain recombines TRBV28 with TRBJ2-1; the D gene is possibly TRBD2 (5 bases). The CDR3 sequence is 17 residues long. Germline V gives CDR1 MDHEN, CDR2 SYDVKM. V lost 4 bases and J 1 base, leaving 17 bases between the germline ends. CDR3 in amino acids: CASSSRTGYSSYNEQFF. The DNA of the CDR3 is TGTGCCAGCAGTTCTAGGACGGGATACTCTTCCTACAATGAGCAGTTCTTC.

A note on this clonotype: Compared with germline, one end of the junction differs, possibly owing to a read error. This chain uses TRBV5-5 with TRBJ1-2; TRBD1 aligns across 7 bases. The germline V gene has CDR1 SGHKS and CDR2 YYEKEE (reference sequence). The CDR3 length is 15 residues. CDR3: CASSLITTGNYGYTF. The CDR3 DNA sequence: TGCGCCAGCAGCTTGATAACGACAGGGAACTATGGCTACACCTTC.

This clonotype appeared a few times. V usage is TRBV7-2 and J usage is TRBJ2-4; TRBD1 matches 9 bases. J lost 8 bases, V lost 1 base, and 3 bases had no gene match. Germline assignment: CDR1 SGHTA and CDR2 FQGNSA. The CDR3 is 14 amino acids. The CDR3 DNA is TGTGCCAGCAGCTTAGGACAGGGGGGGGACATTCAGTACTTC. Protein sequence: CASSLGQGGDIQYF.

CDR3 sequence reads: CASSRARGGNYGYTF. Written as DNA, the CDR3 is TGTGCCAGCAGTCGGGCCAGGGGTGGGAACTATGGCTACACCTTC. The J gene is TRBJ1-2, the V gene TRBV12-3 or TRBV12-4, with D possibly matching TRBD1 (6 bases). The CDR3 is made up of 15 amino acids. The V end lost 5 bases, the J end lost 2 bases, and 15 bases lay between the germline ends.

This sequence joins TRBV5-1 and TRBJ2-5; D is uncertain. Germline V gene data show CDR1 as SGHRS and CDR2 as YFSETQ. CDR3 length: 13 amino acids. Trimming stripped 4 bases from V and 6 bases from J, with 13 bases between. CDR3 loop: CASSVTPTKTQYF. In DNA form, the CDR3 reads TGCGCCAGCAGCGTAACTCCGACAAAGACCCAGTACTTC. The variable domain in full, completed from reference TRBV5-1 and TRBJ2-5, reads KAGVTQTPRYLIKTRGQQVTLSCSPISGHRSVSWYQQTPGQGLQFLFEYFSETQRNKGNFPGRFSGRQFSNSRSEMNVSTLELGDSALYLCASSVTPTKTQYFGPGTRLLVL.

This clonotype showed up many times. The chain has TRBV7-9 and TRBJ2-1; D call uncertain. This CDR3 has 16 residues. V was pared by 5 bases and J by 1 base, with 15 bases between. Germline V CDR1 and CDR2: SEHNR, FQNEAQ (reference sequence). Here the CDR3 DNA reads TGTGCCAGCAGCCCGGACCCGAAAGGGTCCTACAATGAGCAGTTCTTC. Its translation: CASSPDPKGSYNEQFF.

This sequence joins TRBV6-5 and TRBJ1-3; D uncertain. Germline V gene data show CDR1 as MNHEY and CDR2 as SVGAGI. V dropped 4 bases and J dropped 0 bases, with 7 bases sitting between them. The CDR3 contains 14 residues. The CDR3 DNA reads TGTGCCAGCAGTTTGGTCCACTCTGGAAACACCATATATTTT. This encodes CASSLVHSGNTIYF.

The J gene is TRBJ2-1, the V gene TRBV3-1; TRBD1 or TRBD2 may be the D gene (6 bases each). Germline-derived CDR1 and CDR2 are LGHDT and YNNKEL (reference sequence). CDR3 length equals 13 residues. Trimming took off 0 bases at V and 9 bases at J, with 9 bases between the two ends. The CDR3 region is CASSQDRGGEQFF. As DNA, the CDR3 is TGTGCCAGCAGCCAAGACAGGGGAGGTGAGCAGTTCTTC.

In DNA, the CDR3 is TGTGCCAGCAGTGGGGTAGGGGAGAGGAATCAGCCCCAGCATTTT. Protein product: CASSGVGERNQPQHF. The rearrangement joins TRBV6-5 to TRBJ1-5; D is possibly TRBD1 (5 bases). V lost 5 bases, J lost 4 bases, and 15 bases lay in between. The length of the CDR3 is 15 residues. The germline V gene encodes CDR1 MNHEY and CDR2 SVGAGI.

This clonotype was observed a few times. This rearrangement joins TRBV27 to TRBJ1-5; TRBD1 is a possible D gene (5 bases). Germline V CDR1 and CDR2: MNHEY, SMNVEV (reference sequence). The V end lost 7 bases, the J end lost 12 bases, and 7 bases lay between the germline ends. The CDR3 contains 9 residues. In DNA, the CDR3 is TGTGCCAGCACTGGGGGCCAGCATTTT. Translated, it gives CASTGGQHF.

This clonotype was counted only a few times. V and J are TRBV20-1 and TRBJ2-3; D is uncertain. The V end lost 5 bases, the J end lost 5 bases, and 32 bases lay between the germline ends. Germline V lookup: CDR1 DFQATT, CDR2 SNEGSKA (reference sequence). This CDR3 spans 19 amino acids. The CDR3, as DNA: TGCAGTGCTCGAACCCAGACGGTGTTTCAGTTGCGGTTGCGAGATACGCAGTATTTT. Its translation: CSARTQTVFQLRLRDTQYF.

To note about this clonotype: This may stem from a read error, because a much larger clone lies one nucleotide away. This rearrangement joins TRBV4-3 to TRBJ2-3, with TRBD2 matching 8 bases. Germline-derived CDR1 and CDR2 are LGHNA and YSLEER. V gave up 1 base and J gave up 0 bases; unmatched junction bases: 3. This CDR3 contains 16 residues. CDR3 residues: CASSQGASGSTDTQYF. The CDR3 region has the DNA TGCGCCAGCAGCCAAGGGGCTAGCGGGAGCACAGATACGCAGTATTTT.

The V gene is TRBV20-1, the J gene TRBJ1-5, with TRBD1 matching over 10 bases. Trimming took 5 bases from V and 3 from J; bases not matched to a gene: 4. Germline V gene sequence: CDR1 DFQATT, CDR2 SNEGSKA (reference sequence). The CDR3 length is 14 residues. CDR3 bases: TGCAGTGCTGCCGGGACAGGGGACAATCAGCCCCAGCATTTT. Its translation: CSAAGTGDNQPQHF.

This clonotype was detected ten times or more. The CDR3 coding sequence is TGCAGTGCTAGGTACAGGGGCTACACAGATACGCAGTATTTT. Its protein is CSARYRGYTDTQYF. This rearrangement joins TRBV20-1 to TRBJ2-3; 7 positions agree with TRBD1. This CDR3 spans 14 amino acids. Looked up from germline, CDR1 is DFQATT and CDR2 is SNEGSKA (reference sequence). V shed 3 bases and J 2 bases; nucleotides not matched to a gene: 5.